The 9 T cell receptor beta chains given below trace back to one sample, sequenced in a study of OX40 agonist ivuxolimab in advanced cancers. TCRdb's table, derived via immunoSEQ multiplex PCR, lists solely in-frame clones and lacks some. The table records more than 35,000 clones, roughly 91% of them present only once. The sample consisted of CD4+ or CD8+ T cells sorted from blood, taken in a trial of the OX40 agonist ivuxolimab. The receptors stem from an adult with an advanced solid tumor such as melanoma, head and neck, liver or kidney cancer.

The chain employs TRBV2 and TRBJ1-5, with a weak D call TRBD1 (6 bases). The germline V gene has CDR1 SNHLY and CDR2 FYNNEI. Trimming took 4 bases from V and 4 from J, leaving 14 bases between them. The CDR3 sequence is 15 residues long. CDR3 region: CASSAPGGGNQPQHF. CDR3 coding DNA: TGTGCCAGCAGTGCCCCGGGGGGCGGGAATCAGCCCCAGCATTTT.

The rearrangement joins TRBV7-8 to TRBJ1-5, with unresolved D. The ends were cut back, 1 base at V and 5 bases at J, with 9 bases in the middle. Looked up from germline, CDR1 is SGHVS and CDR2 is FQNEAQ. The CDR3 runs to 14 residues. CDR3 in DNA: TGTGCCAGCAGCTTAGTTGGCCGATATCAGCCCCAGCATTTT. Its protein product is CASSLVGRYQPQHF.

On this clone itself: The missing conserved phenylalanine or tryptophan at the end of this CDR3 makes a read error likely. The chain is built from TRBV7-2 and TRBJ1-6; D possibly corresponds to TRBD1 (5 bases). CDR3 size: 14 residues. The germline CDR1 and CDR2 sequences are SGHTA and FQGNSA. V was clipped by 2 bases and J by 10 bases, with 12 bases between them. CDR3 in amino acids: CASSLSRVSSPLHL. The CDR3 DNA reads as TGTGCCAGCAGCTTATCCAGGGTTTCGTCACCCCTCCACCTT.

The chain uses TRBV6-1 and TRBJ2-7; D possibly corresponds to TRBD2 (6 bases). Trimming shortened V by 0 bases and J by 2 bases, and 11 bases separated the two germline ends. Per germline, CDR1 MNHNS and CDR2 SASEGT. This CDR3 comprises 15 residues. The DNA of the CDR3 is TGTGCCAGCAGTGAAGCTTTGGGGGGTACCTACGAGCAGTACTTC. This codes for CASSEALGGTYEQYF.

The genes are TRBV7-9 and TRBJ2-5; TRBD2 might be the D (5 bases). The CDR3 loop spans 15 amino acids. V dropped 0 bases and J dropped 7 bases, with 15 bases sitting between them. Germline V CDR1 and CDR2: SEHNR, FQNEAQ (reference sequence). CDR3 bases: TGTGCCAGCAGCTTAGCCTCTGGCCCCCTAGCGACCCAGTACTTC. Residues: CASSLASGPLATQYF.

The chain joins TRBV7-2 to TRBJ1-6; 8 nucleotides align to TRBD1. Per the germline V gene, CDR1 is SGHTA and CDR2 is FQGNSA. The length of the CDR3 is 13 residues. Losses at the gene ends were 1 base for V and 11 bases for J; bases not matched to a gene: 1. CDR3 protein: CASSLEQGAPLHF. The CDR3 DNA reads TGTGCCAGCAGCTTAGAACAGGGGGCACCCCTCCACTTT. The entire variable domain, with the rest obtained from reference TRBV7-2 and TRBJ1-6, is as follows: GAGVSQSPSNKVTEKGKDVELRCDPISGHTALYWYRQSLGQGLEFLIYFQGNSAPDKSGLPSDRFSAERTGGSVSTLTIQRTQQEDSAVYLCASSLEQGAPLHFGNGTRLTVT.

This clone showed up just once. The chain has TRBV9 and TRBJ2-5; tentatively, D is TRBD2 (6 bases). The germline V gene has CDR1 SGDLS and CDR2 YYNGEE. V was pared by 0 bases and J by 7 bases, with 16 bases between. There are 15 residues in the CDR3. DNA of the CDR3: TGTGCCAGCAGCGTAGATGGGACTGGAGAGAGGACCCAGTACTTC. Translating it yields CASSVDGTGERTQYF.

This sequence joins TRBV5-4 and TRBJ2-1, with 10 bases that match TRBD1. CDR3 length: 15 residues. The V and J ends lost 0 bases and 6 bases, in that order; junction bases with no gene match: 3. CDR1 is SGHNT and CDR2 is YYREEE in the germline V gene (reference sequence). CDR3 residues: CASSLAGQGINEQFF. The CDR3 nucleotides are TGTGCCAGCAGCTTGGCGGGACAGGGGATCAATGAGCAGTTCTTC.

The chain combines TRBV14 with TRBJ2-1; D is unclear. The CDR3 runs to 18 residues. Germline-derived CDR1 and CDR2 are SGHDN and FVKESK. Trimming removed 0 bases from V and 5 bases from J, with 20 bases in between. The CDR3 sequence is CASSQDGWGTYGDNEQFF. The CDR3 DNA reads TGTGCCAGCAGCCAAGATGGCTGGGGTACATACGGTGACAATGAGCAGTTCTTC. Based on the CDR3 plus reference TRBV14 and TRBJ2-1, the full variable domain is EAGVTQFPSHSVIEKGQTVTLRCDPISGHDNLYWYRRVMGKEIKFLLHFVKESKQDESGMPNNRFLAERTGGTYSTLKVQPAELEDSGVYFCASSQDGWGTYGDNEQFFGPGTRLTVL.